The clone carrying this T cell receptor beta chain was seen more than once but under ten times. Its antigen is unidentified. The record originates from a study of T cells in Graves' hyperthyroidism and ophthalmopathy. Overall study context: The authors collected peripheral blood at initial diagnosis, before any treatment.

RNA transcripts gave rise to amplified TCR beta CDR3 regions. A set of HTBI primers served as the primers for a first-round RT-PCR of the TCR CDR3. MiXCR, run by TCRdb on the multiplex PCR reads, gives a single entry per CDR3 protein. The sample lists hundreds of thousands of distinct CDR3 sequences, 14% seen once, with 20% to 25% in the top ten. The hyperthyroidism patients had all been newly diagnosed, and their disease duration was under 2 months. Their ages ranged from 18 to 65 years. An approximately 10 ml volume of fresh peripheral blood provided the PBMCs. J lost 14 bases, V lost 0 bases, and 4 bases had no gene match. Germline V gene sequence: CDR1 LGHNT, CDR2 FRNRAP. The CDR3 runs 12 residues. Findings and limits, study-wide: Blood also showed most of the thyroid clonotypes that were expanded above 0.001.

This receptor was obtained from a young woman with Graves' hyperthyroidism. The material sequenced was blood. The genes are TRBV12-5 and TRBJ2-4, with 7 nucleotides matching TRBD2. CDR3 nucleotides: TGTGCTAGTGGTTTGGTAAGGGGAGGGAAGTACTTC. It translates to CASGLVRGGKYF. Together with reference TRBV12-5 and TRBJ2-4, the CDR3 gives the full variable domain: DARVTQTPRHKVTEMGQEVTMRCQPILGHNTVFWYRQTMMQGLELLAYFRNRAPLDDSGMPKDRFSAEMPDATLATLKIQPSEPRDSAVYFCASGLVRGGKYFGAGTRLSVL.